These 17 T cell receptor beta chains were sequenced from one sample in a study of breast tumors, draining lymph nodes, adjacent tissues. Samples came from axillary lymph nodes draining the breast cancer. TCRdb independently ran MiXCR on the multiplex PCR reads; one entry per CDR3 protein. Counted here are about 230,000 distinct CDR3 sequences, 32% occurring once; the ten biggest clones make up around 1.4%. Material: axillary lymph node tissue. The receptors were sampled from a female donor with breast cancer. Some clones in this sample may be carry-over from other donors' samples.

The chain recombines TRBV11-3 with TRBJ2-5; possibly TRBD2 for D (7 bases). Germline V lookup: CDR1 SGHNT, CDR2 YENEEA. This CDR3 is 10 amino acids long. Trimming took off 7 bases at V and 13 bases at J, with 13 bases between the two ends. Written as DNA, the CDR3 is TGTGCCAGCAAGGGGGGGGAACGGTACTTC. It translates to CASKGGERYF.

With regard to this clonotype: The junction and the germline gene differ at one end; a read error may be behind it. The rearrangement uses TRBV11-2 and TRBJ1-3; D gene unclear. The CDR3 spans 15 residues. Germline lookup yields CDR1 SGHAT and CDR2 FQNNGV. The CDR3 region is CASSFSQSEGDTIHF. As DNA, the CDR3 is TGTGCCAGCAGCTTTTCCCAGAGTGAAGGAGACACCATACATTTT. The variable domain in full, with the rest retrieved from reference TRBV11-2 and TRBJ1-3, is EAGVAQSPRYKIIEKRQSVAFWCNPISGHATLYWYQQILGQGPKLLIQFQNNGVVDDSQLPKDRFSAERLKGVDSTLKIQPAKLEDSAVYLCASSFSQSEGDTIHFGEGSWLTVV.

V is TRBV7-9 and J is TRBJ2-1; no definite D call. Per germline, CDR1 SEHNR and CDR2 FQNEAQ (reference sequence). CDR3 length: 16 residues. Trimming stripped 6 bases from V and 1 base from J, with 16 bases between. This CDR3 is CASSYSLRTSYNEQFF. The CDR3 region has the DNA TGTGCCAGCAGTTACTCCTTGAGGACGTCCTACAATGAGCAGTTCTTC.

The CDR3 coding sequence is TGTGCCAGCTCACCCGGCCGGGGACAGGGGGGAGATACGCAGTATTTT. This codes for CASSPGRGQGGDTQYF. The gene calls are TRBV18 and TRBJ2-3, with 11 bases lining up with TRBD1. The CDR3 loop spans 16 amino acids. V shed 3 bases and J 5 bases; nucleotides not matched to a gene: 7. Looked up from germline, CDR1 is KGHSH and CDR2 is LQKENI.

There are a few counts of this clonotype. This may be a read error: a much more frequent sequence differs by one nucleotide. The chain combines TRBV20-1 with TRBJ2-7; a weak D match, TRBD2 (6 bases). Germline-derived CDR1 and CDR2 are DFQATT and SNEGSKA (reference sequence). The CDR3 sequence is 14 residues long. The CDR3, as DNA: TGCAGTGCTAGGGGGGGAAGGAGCTCCTCCGAGCAGTACTTC. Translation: CSARGGRSSSEQYF.

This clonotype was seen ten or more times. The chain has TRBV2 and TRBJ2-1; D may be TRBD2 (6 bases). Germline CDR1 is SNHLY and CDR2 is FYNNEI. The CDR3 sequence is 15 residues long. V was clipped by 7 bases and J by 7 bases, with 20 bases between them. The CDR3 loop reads CASKIVGTGQNEQFF. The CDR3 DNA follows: TGTGCCAGCAAAATAGTCGGGACTGGTCAAAATGAGCAGTTCTTC.

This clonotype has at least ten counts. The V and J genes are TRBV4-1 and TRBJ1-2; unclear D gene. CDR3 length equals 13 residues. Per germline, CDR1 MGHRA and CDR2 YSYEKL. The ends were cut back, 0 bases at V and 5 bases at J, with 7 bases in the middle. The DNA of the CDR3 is TGCGCCAGCAGCCAAGATCCAAGTTATGGCTACACCTTC. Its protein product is CASSQDPSYGYTF.

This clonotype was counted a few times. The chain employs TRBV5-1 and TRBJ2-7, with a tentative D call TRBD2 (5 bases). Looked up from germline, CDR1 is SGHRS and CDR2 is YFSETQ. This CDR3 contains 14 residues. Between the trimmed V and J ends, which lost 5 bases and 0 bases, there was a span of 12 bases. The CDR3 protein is CASRPDWSSYEQYF. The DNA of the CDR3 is TGCGCCAGCAGACCGGACTGGAGCTCCTACGAGCAGTACTTC.

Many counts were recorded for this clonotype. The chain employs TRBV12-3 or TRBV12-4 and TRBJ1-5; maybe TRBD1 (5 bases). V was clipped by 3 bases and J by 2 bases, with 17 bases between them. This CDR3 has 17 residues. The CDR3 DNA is TGTGCCAGCAGTTTCGGGACCCTACTGTCGGGCAATCAGCCCCAGCATTTT. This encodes CASSFGTLLSGNQPQHF.

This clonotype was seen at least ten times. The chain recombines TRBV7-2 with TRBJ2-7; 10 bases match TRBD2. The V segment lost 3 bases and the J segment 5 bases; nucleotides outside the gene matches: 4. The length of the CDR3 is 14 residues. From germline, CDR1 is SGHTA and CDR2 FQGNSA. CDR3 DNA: TGTGCCAGCAGCTTGGCTAGCGGGAGCAACGAGCAGTACTTC. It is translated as CASSLASGSNEQYF.

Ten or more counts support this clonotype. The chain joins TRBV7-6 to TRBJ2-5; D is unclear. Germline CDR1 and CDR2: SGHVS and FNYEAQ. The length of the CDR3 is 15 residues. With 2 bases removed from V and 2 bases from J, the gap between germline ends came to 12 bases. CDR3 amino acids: CASSLTRALQETQYF. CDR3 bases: TGTGCCAGCAGCTTAACGCGCGCGCTTCAAGAGACCCAGTACTTC.

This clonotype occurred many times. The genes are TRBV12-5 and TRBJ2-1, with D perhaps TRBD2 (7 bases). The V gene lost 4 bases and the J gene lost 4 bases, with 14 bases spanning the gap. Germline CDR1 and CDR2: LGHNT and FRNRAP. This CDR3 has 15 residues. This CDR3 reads CASGWEGDHYNEQFF. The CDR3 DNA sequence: TGTGCTAGTGGTTGGGAGGGGGACCATTACAATGAGCAGTTCTTC.

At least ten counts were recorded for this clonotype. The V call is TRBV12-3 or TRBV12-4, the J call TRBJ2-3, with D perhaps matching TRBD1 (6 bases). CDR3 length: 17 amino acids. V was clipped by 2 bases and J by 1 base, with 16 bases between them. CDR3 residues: CASSLLLPGHRTDTQYF. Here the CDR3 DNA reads TGTGCCAGCAGTTTACTCCTCCCGGGACACCGCACAGATACGCAGTATTTT.

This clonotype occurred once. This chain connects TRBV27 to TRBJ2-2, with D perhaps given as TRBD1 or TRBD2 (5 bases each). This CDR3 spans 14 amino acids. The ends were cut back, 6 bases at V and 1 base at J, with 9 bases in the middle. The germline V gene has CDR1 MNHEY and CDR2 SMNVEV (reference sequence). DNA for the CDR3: TGTGCCAGCAGGGGACGCGTGAACACCGGGGAGCTGTTTTTT. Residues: CASRGRVNTGELFF.

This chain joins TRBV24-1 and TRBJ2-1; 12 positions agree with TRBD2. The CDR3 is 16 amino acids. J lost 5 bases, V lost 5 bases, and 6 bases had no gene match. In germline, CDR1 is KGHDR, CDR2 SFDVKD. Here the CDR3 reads CATSAPRTSGDNEQFF. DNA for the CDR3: TGTGCCACCAGTGCCCCCCGGACTAGCGGGGACAATGAGCAGTTCTTC.

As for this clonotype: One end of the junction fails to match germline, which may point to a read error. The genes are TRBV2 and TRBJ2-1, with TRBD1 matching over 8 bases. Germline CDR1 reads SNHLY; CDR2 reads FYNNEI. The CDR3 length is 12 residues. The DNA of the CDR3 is TGCGCCCGCAGGACAGGGAATAATGAGCAGTTCTTC. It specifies CARRTGNNEQFF.

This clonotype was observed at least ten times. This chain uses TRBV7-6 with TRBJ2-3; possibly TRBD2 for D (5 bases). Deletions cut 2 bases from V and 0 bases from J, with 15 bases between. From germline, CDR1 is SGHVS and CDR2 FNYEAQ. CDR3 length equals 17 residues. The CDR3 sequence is CASSLTSSIMSTDTQYF. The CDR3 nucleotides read TGTGCCAGCAGCTTAACTAGTTCTATTATGAGCACAGATACGCAGTATTTT.